This T cell receptor (beta chain) was captured by sequencing in a study of blood T cell repertoires in COVID-19 (dated by TCRdb to the early 2020s). Study-level background: Samples from collaborators originated in the United States, Italy and Spain and spanned both the acute and convalescent phases of COVID-19. Where available, HLA class I and class II types were taken from metadata supplied by the sample provider and were not determined by assay-based typing. A de-identified subject ID, COVID-19 status, age in years and sex were almost always included in the sample metadata. The samples were drawn from two sources: the first 160 participants of the ongoing ImmuneRACE study, and 1,000 to 1,500 subjects contributed by 6 global collaborators. The material from the prospective study consisted of cDNA or gDNA derived from T cells, B-cell-depleted T cells, or PBMCs. A freely available public database, intended as a resource for researchers studying the immune response to SARS-CoV-2, is where the repertoires were released. The dataset comprised deeply sampled blood TCRbeta repertoires from subjects exposed to, actively infected with, or recovered from COVID-19.

The CDR3 runs 16 amino acids, cysteine and phenylalanine included. Just CDR3 DNA is preserved here, 48 bases in frame from base 1. Relative to germline, V is missing 2 bases and J is missing 1 base, with 4 bases of the junction outside any gene match. CDR1 and CDR2 are read off the germline V gene as MNHEY and SVGEGT. TCRbeta CDR3 regions were amplified from genomic DNA using the immunoSEQ Assay, a bias-controlled multiplex PCR. On the authors' methods: The number of nucleated cells in each sample was estimated from the amplification of reference gene primers within the assay. To quantify the absolute abundance of each unique TCRbeta CDR3 rearrangement, sequence reads were collapsed and filtered. For each sample, productive Simpson clonality was calculated as the square root of Simpson's diversity index across productive rearrangements. TCRdb's version of the immuneACCESS table is confined to in-frame rearrangements and falls short of the full clone set. An unresolved V gene accounts for under half of the shortfall where checked; the remainder is of unknown origin. V and J calls plus clone size are reproduced from that table; the DNA served to infer D and trimming. Here the sample has 210,000 or so clones; 84% occur a single time. The ten largest make up roughly 1.8% of the sample.

Note on this clone: The clone's antigen remains unknown. Per-base quality was not reported, and no clone a single base away is much larger than it.

Participants in the prospective study were aged about 18 to 90 years, lived in about two dozen United States geographic areas, and enrolled through a virtual design. Cohort assignment in the prospective study relied on participant-reported clinical history from a screening survey and a study questionnaire. Recovered participants in ImmuneRACE Cohort 3 were defined by two consecutive negative NP/OP PCR tests, clearance by a healthcare professional, or resolution of symptoms. In the prospective study, whole blood, serum and a nasopharyngeal or oropharyngeal swab were collected from each participant by mobile phlebotomists. Prospective study participants could optionally give additional blood draws and questionnaires over an approximately 2-month period. Blood samples from the prospective study were shipped frozen or at room temperature prior to DNA extraction. Summary of the overall study and its limitations: The quantity of clinical and demographic metadata differed by source and by participant and was supplied without curation.

This chain joins TRBV6-2 or TRBV6-3 to TRBJ2-3; 9 central bases correspond to TRBD2. Sequencing input: PBMCs or T cells enriched from blood (not recorded which). This sequence originates from a man in his 60s who had recovered from COVID-19. The DNA sequence follows: TGTGCCAGCAGTTACGGGATAGCGGGGGGCACAGATACGCAGTATTTT. This gives the protein CASSYGIAGGTDTQYF.